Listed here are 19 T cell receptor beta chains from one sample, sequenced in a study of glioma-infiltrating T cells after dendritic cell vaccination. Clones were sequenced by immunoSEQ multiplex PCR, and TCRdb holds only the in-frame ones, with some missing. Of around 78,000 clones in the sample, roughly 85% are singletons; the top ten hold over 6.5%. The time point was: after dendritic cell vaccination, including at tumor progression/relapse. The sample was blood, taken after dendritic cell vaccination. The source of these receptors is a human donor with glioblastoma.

CDR3 DNA: TGTGCCAGCAGCGTGGGGACAGGGGGCTTTAGCTCCTACGAGCAGTACTTC. This codes for CASSVGTGGFSSYEQYF. The chain combines TRBV7-2 with TRBJ2-7, with 12 bases fitting TRBD1. With V trimmed by 5 bases and J by 0 bases, 8 bases remained unmatched. Looked up from germline, CDR1 is SGHTA and CDR2 is FQGNSA. This CDR3 is built from 17 residues.

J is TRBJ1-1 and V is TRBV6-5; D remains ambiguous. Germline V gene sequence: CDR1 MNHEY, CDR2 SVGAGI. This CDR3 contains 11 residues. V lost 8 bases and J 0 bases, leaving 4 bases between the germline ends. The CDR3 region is CASVMNTEAFF. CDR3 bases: TGTGCCAGCGTTATGAACACTGAAGCTTTCTTT.

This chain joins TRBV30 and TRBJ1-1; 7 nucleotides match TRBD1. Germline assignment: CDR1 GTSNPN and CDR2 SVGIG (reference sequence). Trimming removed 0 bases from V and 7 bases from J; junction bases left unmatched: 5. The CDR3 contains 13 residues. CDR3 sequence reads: CAWSVGRTGEAFF. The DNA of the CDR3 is TGTGCCTGGAGTGTAGGAAGGACAGGTGAAGCTTTCTTT.

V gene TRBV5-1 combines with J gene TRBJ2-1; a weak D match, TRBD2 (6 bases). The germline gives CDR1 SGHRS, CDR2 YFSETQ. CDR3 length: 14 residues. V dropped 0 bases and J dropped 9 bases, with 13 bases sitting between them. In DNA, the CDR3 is TGCGCCAGCAGCTTGGTGCGCGGGGAACTTGAGCAGTTCTTC. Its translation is CASSLVRGELEQFF.

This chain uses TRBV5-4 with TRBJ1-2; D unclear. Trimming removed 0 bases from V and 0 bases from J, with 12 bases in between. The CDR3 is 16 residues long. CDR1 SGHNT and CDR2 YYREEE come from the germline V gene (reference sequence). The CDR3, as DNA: TGTGCCAGCAGCTTGGCCTTGGGCAGGACTAACTATGGCTACACCTTC. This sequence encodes CASSLALGRTNYGYTF.

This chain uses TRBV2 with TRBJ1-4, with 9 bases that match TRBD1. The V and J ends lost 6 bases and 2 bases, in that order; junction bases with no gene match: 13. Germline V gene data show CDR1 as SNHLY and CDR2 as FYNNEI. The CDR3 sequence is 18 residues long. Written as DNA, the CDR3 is TGTGCCAGCAGCCGGGACAGGGCTTCATTCTCGACTAATGAAAAACTGTTTTTT. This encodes CASSRDRASFSTNEKLFF.

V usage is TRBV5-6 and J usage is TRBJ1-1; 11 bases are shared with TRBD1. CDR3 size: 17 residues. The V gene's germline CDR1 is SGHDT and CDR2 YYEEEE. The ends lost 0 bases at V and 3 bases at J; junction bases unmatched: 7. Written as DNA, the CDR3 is TGTGCCAGCAGCTTGGGGACAGGGGGCGCTTGGTACACTGAAGCTTTCTTT. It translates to CASSLGTGGAWYTEAFF.

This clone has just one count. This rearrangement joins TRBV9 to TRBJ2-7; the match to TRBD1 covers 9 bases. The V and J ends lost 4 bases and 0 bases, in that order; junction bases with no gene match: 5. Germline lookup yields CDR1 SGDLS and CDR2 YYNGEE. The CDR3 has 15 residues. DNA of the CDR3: TGTGCCAGCAGCTCCCGGGACAGGGACTCCTACGAGCAGTACTTC. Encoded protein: CASSSRDRDSYEQYF. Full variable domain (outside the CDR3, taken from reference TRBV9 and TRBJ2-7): DSGVTQTPKHLITATGQRVTLRCSPRSGDLSVYWYQQSLDQGLQFLIQYYNGEERAKGNILERFSAQQFPDLHSELNLSSLELGDSALYFCASSSRDRDSYEQYFGPGTRLTVT.

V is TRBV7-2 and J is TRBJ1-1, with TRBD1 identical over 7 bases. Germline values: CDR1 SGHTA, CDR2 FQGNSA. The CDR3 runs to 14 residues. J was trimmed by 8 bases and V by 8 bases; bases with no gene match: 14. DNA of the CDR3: TGTGCCAGCGTGGAGGGACAGTCGTTTCGCGAAGCTTTCTTT. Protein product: CASVEGQSFREAFF.

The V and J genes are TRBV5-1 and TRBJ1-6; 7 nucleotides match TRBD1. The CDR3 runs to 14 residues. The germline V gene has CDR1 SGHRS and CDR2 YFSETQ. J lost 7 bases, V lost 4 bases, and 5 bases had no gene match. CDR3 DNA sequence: TGCGCCAGCAGCGCGACAGGGTTAAATTCACCCCTCCACTTT. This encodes CASSATGLNSPLHF.

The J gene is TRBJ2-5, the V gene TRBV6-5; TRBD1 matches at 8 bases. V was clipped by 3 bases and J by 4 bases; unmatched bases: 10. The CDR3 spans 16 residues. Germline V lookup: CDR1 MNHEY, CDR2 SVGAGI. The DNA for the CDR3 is TGTGCCAGCAGTTATTCAGGACAGGGAATTGGAGAGACCCAGTACTTC. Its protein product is CASSYSGQGIGETQYF.

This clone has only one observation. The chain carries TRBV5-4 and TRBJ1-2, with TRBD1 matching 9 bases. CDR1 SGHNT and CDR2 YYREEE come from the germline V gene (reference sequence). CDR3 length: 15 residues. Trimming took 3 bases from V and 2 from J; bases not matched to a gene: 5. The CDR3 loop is CASSSGQGINYGYTF. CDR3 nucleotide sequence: TGTGCCAGCAGCTCCGGACAGGGGATCAACTATGGCTACACCTTC.

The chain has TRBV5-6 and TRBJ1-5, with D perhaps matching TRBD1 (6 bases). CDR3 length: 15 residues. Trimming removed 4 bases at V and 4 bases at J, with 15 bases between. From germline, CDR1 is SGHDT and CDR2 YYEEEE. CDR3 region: CASSLNGRGNQPQHF. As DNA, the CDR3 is TGTGCCAGCAGCCTCAACGGCAGGGGTAATCAGCCCCAGCATTTT.

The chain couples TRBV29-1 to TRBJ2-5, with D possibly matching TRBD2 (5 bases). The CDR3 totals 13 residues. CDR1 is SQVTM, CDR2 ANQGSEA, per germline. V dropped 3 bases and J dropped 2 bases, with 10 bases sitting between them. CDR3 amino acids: CSVDRLTQETQYF. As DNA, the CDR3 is TGCAGCGTTGACAGACTAACTCAAGAGACCCAGTACTTC.

The CDR3 nucleotides read TGTGCCAGCAGTTTATGGGGTCTAGCGGGAGGGCCCGGGGAGCTGTTTTTT. This sequence encodes CASSLWGLAGGPGELFF. V gene TRBV28 combines with J gene TRBJ2-2; TRBD2 aligns across 12 bases. Trimming took 0 bases from V and 6 from J; bases not matched to a gene: 5. The CDR3 runs 17 residues. The germline gives CDR1 MDHEN, CDR2 SYDVKM. The full variable domain, its missing parts supplied by reference TRBV28 and TRBJ2-2, is DVKVTQSSRYLVKRTGEKVFLECVQDMDHENMFWYRQDPGLGLRLIYFSYDVKMKEKGDIPEGYSVSREKKERFSLILESASTNQTSMYLCASSLWGLAGGPGELFFGEGSRLTVL.

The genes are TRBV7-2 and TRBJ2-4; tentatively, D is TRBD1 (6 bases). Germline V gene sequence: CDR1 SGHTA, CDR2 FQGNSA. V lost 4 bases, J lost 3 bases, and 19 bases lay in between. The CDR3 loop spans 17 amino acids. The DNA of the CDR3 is TGTGCCAGCAGCTACCCCACAGGGACCCGCGGCAAAAACATTCAGTACTTC. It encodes CASSYPTGTRGKNIQYF.

Here the CDR3 reads CASSPGTGVSETQYF. CDR3 nucleotides: TGTGCCAGCAGCCCCGGGACAGGGGTATCAGAGACCCAGTACTTC. The chain joins TRBV5-4 to TRBJ2-5; 10 bases are shared with TRBD1. The trim removed 4 bases at V and 4 bases at J, leaving 7 bases unmatched. This CDR3 is 15 amino acids long. Germline loops: CDR1 SGHNT, CDR2 YYREEE (reference sequence).

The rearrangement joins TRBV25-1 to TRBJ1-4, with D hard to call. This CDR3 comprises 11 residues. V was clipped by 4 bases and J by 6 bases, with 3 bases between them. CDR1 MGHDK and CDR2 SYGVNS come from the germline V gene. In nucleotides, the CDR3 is TGTGCCAGCAGTGCAGATGAAAAACTGTTTTTT. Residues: CASSADEKLFF.

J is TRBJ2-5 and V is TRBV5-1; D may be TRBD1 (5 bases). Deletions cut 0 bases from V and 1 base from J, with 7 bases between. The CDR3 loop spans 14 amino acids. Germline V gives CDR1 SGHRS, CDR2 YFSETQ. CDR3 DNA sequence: TGCGCCAGCAGCTTGGGACAGAGCCAAGAGACCCAGTACTTC. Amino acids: CASSLGQSQETQYF.